The present T cell receptor (beta chain) was sequenced within a study of blood T cell repertoires in COVID-19. Study-level information: In each case, the material was cDNA or gDNA derived from T cells, B-cell-depleted T cells, or PBMCs.

Enrolled through a virtual design, the participants were between roughly 18 and 89 years of age and came from 24 US areas. Measured with immunoSEQ multiplex PCR; TCRdb has only the in-frame clones, and not every one. The table includes 140,000 or so clones, about 86% detected once. The source is a man over 45 who had recovered from COVID-19. The sample taken for sequencing was PBMCs or T cells enriched from blood (not recorded which).

The CDR3 protein is CASGLIPLAGEQYF. The CDR3 region has the DNA TGTGCTAGTGGTTTGATCCCCCTAGCGGGTGAGCAGTACTTC. This chain links TRBV12-5 with TRBJ2-7; 8 nucleotides align to TRBD2. V lost 2 bases, J lost 7 bases, and 7 bases stayed unmatched. The germline V gene encodes CDR1 LGHNT and CDR2 FRNRAP. CDR3 size: 14 residues.